This T cell receptor beta chain was captured in a study of CD8+ T cells in alopecia areata. Study results and limitations: Scalp sample sequencing also detects resident alphabeta T cells of normal skin. Affected scalp, especially in alopecia totalis/universalis, had a higher clonality than normal scalp did. Clarity of TCR sharing across patients fell short of that in mice, possibly HLA-related.

Sorting of CD4+ and CD8+ T cells was performed on PBMCs. This clone was recorded a few times. Its target is not known. Extracted RNA was reverse transcribed into cDNA, the sequencing template. Produced via immunoSEQ multiplex PCR; TCRdb's table is partial and in-frame only. This sample yields 150,000 or so clones, of which 55% are seen a single time; over 4% belongs to the top ten. Sequenced: CD4+ T cells sorted from blood. This TCR was sampled from a human donor in good health.

Written as DNA, the CDR3 is TGTGCCAGCAATACAATCCGGCCCCCGGCCACTGAAGCTTTCTTT. As protein: CASNTIRPPATEAFF. This chain uses TRBV27 with TRBJ1-1; no clear D gene. CDR3 size: 15 residues. The germline V gene has CDR1 MNHEY and CDR2 SMNVEV (reference sequence). The V and J ends lost 7 bases and 4 bases respectively, with 19 bases between them.